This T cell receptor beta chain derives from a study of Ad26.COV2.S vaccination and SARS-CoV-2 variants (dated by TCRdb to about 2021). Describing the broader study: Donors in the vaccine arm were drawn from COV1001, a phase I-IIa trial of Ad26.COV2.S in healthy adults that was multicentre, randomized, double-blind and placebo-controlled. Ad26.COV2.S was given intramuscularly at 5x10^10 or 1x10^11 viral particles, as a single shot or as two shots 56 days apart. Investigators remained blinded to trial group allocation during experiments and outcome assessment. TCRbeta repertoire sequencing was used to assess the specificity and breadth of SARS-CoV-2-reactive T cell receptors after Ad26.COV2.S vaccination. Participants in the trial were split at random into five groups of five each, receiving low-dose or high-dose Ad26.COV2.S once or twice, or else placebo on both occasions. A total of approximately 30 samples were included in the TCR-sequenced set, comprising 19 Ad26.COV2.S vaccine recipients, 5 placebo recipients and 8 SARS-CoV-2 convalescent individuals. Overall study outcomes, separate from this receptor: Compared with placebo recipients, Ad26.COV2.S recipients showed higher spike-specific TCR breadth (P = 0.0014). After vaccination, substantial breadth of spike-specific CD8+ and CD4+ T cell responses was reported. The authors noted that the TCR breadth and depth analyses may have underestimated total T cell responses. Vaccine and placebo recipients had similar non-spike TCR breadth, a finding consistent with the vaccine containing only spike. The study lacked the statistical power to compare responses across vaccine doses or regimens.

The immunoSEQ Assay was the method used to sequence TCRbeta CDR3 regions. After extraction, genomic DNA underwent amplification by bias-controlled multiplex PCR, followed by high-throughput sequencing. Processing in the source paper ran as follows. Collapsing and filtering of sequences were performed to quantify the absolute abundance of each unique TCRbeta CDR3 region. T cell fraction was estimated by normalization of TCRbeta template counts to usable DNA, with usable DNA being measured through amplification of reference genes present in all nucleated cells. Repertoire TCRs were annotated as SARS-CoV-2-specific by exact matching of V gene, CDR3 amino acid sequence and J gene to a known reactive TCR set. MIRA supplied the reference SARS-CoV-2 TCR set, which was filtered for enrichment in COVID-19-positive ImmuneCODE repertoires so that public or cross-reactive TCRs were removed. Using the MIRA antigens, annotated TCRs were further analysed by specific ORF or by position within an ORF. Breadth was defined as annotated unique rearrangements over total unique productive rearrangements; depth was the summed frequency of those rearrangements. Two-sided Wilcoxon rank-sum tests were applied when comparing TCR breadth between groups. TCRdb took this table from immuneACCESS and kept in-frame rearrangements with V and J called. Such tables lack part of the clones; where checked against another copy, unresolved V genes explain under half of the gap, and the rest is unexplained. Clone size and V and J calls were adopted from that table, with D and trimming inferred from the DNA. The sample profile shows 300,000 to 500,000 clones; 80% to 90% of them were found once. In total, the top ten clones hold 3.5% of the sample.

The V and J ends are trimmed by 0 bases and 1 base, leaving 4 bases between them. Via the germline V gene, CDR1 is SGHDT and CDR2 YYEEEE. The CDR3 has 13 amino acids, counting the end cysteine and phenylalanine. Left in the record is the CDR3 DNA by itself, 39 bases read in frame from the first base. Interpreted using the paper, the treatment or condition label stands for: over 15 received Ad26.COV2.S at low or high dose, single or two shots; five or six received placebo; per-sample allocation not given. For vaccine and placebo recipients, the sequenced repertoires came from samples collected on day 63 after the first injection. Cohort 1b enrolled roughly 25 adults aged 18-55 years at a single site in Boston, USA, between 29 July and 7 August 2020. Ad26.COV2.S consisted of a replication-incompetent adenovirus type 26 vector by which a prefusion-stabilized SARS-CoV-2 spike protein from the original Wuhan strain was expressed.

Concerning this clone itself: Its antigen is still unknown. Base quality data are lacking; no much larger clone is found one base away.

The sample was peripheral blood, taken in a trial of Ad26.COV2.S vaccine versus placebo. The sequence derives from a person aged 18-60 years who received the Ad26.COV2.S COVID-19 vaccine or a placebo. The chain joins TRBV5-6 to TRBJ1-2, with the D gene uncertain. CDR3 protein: CASSLGLNYGYTF. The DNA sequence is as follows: TGTGCCAGCAGCTTGGGTCTTAACTATGGCTACACCTTC.